This TCR beta chain was documented in a study of blood T cell repertoires in COVID-19. Across the study: Nucleic acid was either cDNA or gDNA, and it came from T cells, B-cell-depleted T cells, or PBMCs.

Across about 22 US areas, participants ranged in age from roughly 18 to 95 years. The CDR3 runs 16 residues. CDR1 and CDR2 (germline): KGHSH, LQKENI. Germline trimming cut 3 bases from V and 2 bases from J; bases unmatched to any gene: 7. Under the authors' procedure: Nucleated cell number was recorded as an estimate derived from reference gene primer amplification. Sequencing used immunoSEQ multiplex PCR; TCRdb keeps in-frame clones, though not all of them. The V and J calls and clone size are taken from that table; D and trimming were inferred from the DNA. The table lists some 290,000 clones, around nine tenths of them singletons.

The V gene is TRBV18, the J gene TRBJ1-3; TRBD1 matches at 7 bases. The TCR was taken from a woman between 25 and 40 years old who had been exposed to COVID-19. The sequenced sample consisted of PBMCs or T cells enriched from blood (not recorded which). The chain's CDR3 is CASSPIKTGAGNTIYF. Here the CDR3 DNA reads TGTGCCAGCTCACCCATCAAAACAGGGGCTGGAAACACCATATATTTT.